The rows below give T cell receptor beta chains drawn from one sample of a study of cytomegalovirus exposure and HLA in healthy donors. The table came from immunoSEQ multiplex PCR; TCRdb's copy has only in-frame clones and leaves some out. Among about 190,000 clones, approximately 88% were seen once, and the ten largest hold more than 1%. The source material was PBMCs. Receptor source: a boy aged 2 to 9 in good health and CMV-seronegative. Both conserved end residues are trimmed from each CDR3. Each record gives: V gene, J gene, CDR3 protein.

V: TRBV11-3; J: TRBJ2-1; CDR3: ASSSGYDEQF
V: TRBV25-1; J: TRBJ1-1; CDR3: ASGRGGTEAF
V: TRBV19; J: TRBJ2-1; CDR3: ASNLRGNEQF
V: TRBV25-1; J: TRBJ2-1; CDR3: ASSTGRETDNEQF
V: TRBV6-5; J: TRBJ1-1; CDR3: ASSYSKSFNTEAF
V: TRBV19; J: TRBJ2-3; CDR3: ASSIDRGADTQY
V: TRBV7-2; J: TRBJ1-2; CDR3: ASSQDTYGYT
V: TRBV7-8; J: TRBJ2-5; CDR3: ASSLVAETQY
V: TRBV6-6; J: TRBJ2-3; CDR3: ASTLLGGGGTDTQY
V: TRBV19; J: TRBJ2-1; CDR3: ASSTQTGAQF
V: TRBV27; J: TRBJ2-7; CDR3: ASSLMGQGTEQY
V: TRBV7-7; J: TRBJ2-3; CDR3: ASSPWLPDTQY
V: TRBV27; J: TRBJ1-1; CDR3: ASSLWTGGNTEAF
V: TRBV2; J: TRBJ1-1; CDR3: ASVLDGGTEAF
V: TRBV19; J: TRBJ2-1; CDR3: ASSMGGSGSSYNEQF